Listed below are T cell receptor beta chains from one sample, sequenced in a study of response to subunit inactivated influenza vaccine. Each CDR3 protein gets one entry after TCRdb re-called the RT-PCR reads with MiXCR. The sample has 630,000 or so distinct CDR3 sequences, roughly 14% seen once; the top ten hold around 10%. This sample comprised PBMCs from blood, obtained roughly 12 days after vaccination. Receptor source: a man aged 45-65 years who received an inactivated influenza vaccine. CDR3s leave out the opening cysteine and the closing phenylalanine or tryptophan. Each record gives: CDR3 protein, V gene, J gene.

CDR3 protein: ASSLAIAGDTQY
V gene: TRBV7-2
J gene: TRBJ2-3

CDR3 protein: ASSVGAAMNTEAF
V gene: TRBV9
J gene: TRBJ1-1

CDR3 protein: AISLDRVGEQY
V gene: TRBV10-3
J gene: TRBJ2-7

CDR3 protein: ASSLISGRIGYEQY
V gene: TRBV5-1
J gene: TRBJ2-7

CDR3 protein: ASSYMSGAEQF
V gene: TRBV6-2/TRBV6-3
J gene: TRBJ2-1

CDR3 protein: ASSFGTGIAKNIQY
V gene: TRBV7-2
J gene: TRBJ2-4

CDR3 protein: ASSPAGGPRVLT
V gene: TRBV7-9
J gene: TRBJ2-6

CDR3 protein: ATSVRPGLAGQETQY
V gene: TRBV15
J gene: TRBJ2-5

CDR3 protein: ASSVAGRNTGELF
V gene: TRBV9
J gene: TRBJ2-2

CDR3 protein: ASSLLIRGRTEAF
V gene: TRBV7-2
J gene: TRBJ1-1

CDR3 protein: ATSRGGQGLYEQY
V gene: TRBV15
J gene: TRBJ2-7

CDR3 protein: ASSLRPGTDNNEQF
V gene: TRBV5-1
J gene: TRBJ2-1

CDR3 protein: AIRAGQGQGQQY
V gene: TRBV10-3
J gene: TRBJ2-7

CDR3 protein: ASSLLGLNSPLH
V gene: TRBV7-3
J gene: TRBJ1-6

CDR3 protein: SARDLKRVGEKLF
V gene: TRBV20-1
J gene: TRBJ1-4

CDR3 protein: CARDHGRGSTDTQY
V gene: TRBV20-1
J gene: TRBJ2-3

CDR3 protein: ASSLLGVANTGELF
V gene: TRBV7-2
J gene: TRBJ2-2

CDR3 protein: ASSFPRNTIY
V gene: TRBV12-3/TRBV12-4
J gene: TRBJ1-3

CDR3 protein: ASSTGTAKETQY
V gene: TRBV6-1
J gene: TRBJ2-5

CDR3 protein: ASSPSGMITDTQY
V gene: TRBV7-9
J gene: TRBJ2-3

CDR3 protein: ASSTQTGGAAIEQY
V gene: TRBV5-1
J gene: TRBJ2-7

CDR3 protein: ASRQGAAKNIQY
V gene: TRBV12-3/TRBV12-4
J gene: TRBJ2-4

CDR3 protein: ASSQGSGGGRFYNEQF
V gene: TRBV4-3
J gene: TRBJ2-1

CDR3 protein: ASSQVGDNEQF
V gene: TRBV4-2
J gene: TRBJ2-1

CDR3 protein: VPGGVGEQI
V gene: TRBV7-9
J gene: TRBJ2-1

CDR3 protein: ASSLVGGVNTEAF
V gene: TRBV5-1
J gene: TRBJ1-1

CDR3 protein: ASSLADRGFLSTEAF
V gene: TRBV7-9
J gene: TRBJ1-1

CDR3 protein: ASSQLARTDTQY
V gene: TRBV4-3
J gene: TRBJ2-3